This T cell receptor (beta chain) comes out of a study of cytomegalovirus exposure and HLA in healthy donors. Study-wide findings and caveats: The investigators catalogued 150 to 200 TCR beta chains as cytomegalovirus-associated.

This CDR3 comprises 17 residues. Trimming at V came to 3 bases and at J to 4 bases, leaving 8 bases not matched to a gene. Germline lookup yields CDR1 MNHEY and CDR2 SMNVEV (reference sequence). The donors were members of the validation cohort, which comprised approximately 120 subjects and was separate from the first cohort of fewer than 700 subjects. Concerning this clone itself: The antigen is not known.

Produced via immunoSEQ multiplex PCR; TCRdb's table is partial and in-frame only. The sample lists tens of thousands of clones, approximately 93% occurring once. J is TRBJ2-1 and V is TRBV27, with 11 bases aligning to TRBD2. The sample taken for sequencing was PBMCs. The sequence was collected from a man aged 18-30 years in good health and CMV-seronegative. The CDR3 bases are TGTGCCAGCAGTTTCGTGGCGACTAGCGGGGTATACAATGAGCAGTTCTTC. Translation gives CASSFVATSGVYNEQFF.